This T cell receptor (beta chain) appears in the sequencing data of a study of T cell responses to AZD1222 COVID-19 vaccine. On the study more broadly: Second-dose intervals near 4 or 12 weeks were combined.

Comment on this clone: The target antigen is unknown.

Overall study findings and caveats: No day 14 peak samples; only post-peak repertoires were characterized. The donor cohort was predominantly white British with a female majority, and clonal diversity may have been underestimated. Spike-specific TCRs gained breadth and depth after people received two AZD1222 doses.

TCRdb's table, derived via immunoSEQ multiplex PCR, lists solely in-frame clones and lacks some. The table has about 140,000 clones, around nine tenths seen once. V lost 0 bases to trimming and J lost 0 bases, with 21 bases between them. Germline values: CDR1 LGHNA, CDR2 YSLEER. The CDR3 is 21 residues long. This clonotype originated in an adult in good health. The sample was peripheral blood, taken on day 0 of AZD1222 vaccination. The chain joins TRBV4-3 to TRBJ2-6; possible D gene TRBD1, 6 bases. CDR3 DNA: TGCGCCAGCAGCCAAGAAGCTCGTCGGGGACAAATTTTCTCTGGGGCCAACGTCCTGACTTTC. It yields the protein CASSQEARRGQIFSGANVLTF.